This entry features one T cell receptor (beta chain) sequence. It has no known antigen specificity. No base qualities exist here, and no much larger clone lies one base off it. This sample is drawn from a study of CD8+ T cells in alopecia areata (dated by TCRdb to 2016 to 2018). Notes on the research overall: Treated patients were enrolled in an open-label pilot trial of oral tofacitinib at 5 to 10 mg twice daily for moderate-to-severe alopecia areata. Human TCRbeta sequencing covered scalp tissue and sorted CD4+ and CD8+ peripheral blood T cells from patchy and totalis/universalis alopecia areata patients and healthy controls. Scalp clonality was compared across normal scalp (n=4), patchy alopecia areata scalp (n=8), and alopecia totalis/universalis scalp (n=8). Tofacitinib was administered for 6 to 18 months, and 6 months of follow-up off drug were then conducted to assess delayed response and recurrence. The RNA source kit depended on sample type: the PAXgene miRNA kit for fixed scalp, the miRNeasy kit for PBMCs, and the RNeasy kit for mouse skin. Tofacitinib-treated patients had biopsies at baseline and at 4 and 24 weeks of treatment, with a later scalp biopsy in several patients. The study used high-throughput TCRbeta sequencing to examine T cell clonal expansion in alopecia areata, in both the C3H/HeJ mouse model and human patients. TCRbeta CDR3 regions were amplified by immunoSEQ multiplex PCR with 35 Vbeta forward and 13 Jbeta reverse primers. Overall study results and their limits: Higher clonality and more expanded CD8+ clones were observed in lesional scalp than in normal scalp, particularly in alopecia totalis/universalis, a finding suggestive of antigenic drive. TCR sequences shared between patients were less clear than in mice, possibly partly because of HLA diversity in the patient population. Unlike mouse skin, which is dominated by gammadelta T cells, normal human skin has resident alphabeta T cells that are also sequenced, and this complicates analysis of the scalp TCR repertoire.

The CDR3 measures 16 amino acids from cysteine to phenylalanine. The read is trimmed to its CDR3 DNA, 48 bases read in frame from base 1. Trimming takes 4 bases from V and 8 bases from J, and the germline ends sit 23 bases apart. CDR1 and CDR2 (LGHNA, YNFKEQ) derive from the germline V gene. Receptors were amplified or captured by the immunoSEQ multiplex PCR assay. RNA was extracted from all samples and reverse transcribed into cDNA as template for TCR sequencing. First-strand cDNA was synthesized with SuperScript III using a 2:1 mix of oligo-dT and random hexamers. A synthetic immune receptor repertoire was used to assess amplification bias, and residual bias was removed computationally. The authors' pipeline ran thus. Raw reads were preprocessed for error removal, and CDR3 was defined according to IMGT conventions as running from the conserved cysteine to phenylalanine. Clonality was computed by normalizing Shannon entropy by log2 of the number of productive unique TCRs and subtracting the result from 1. CD4 or CD8 identity of scalp clones was inferred by cross-referencing scalp TCRbeta sequences with sorted blood CD4 and CD8 repertoires. The immuneACCESS repertoire file appears here via TCRdb, limited to in-frame rearrangements. These files lack a portion of the clones; in checked studies, under half of the deficit traces to unresolved V genes, and the cause of the others is not known. V, J and clone size derive from that table, while D and trimming were established from the DNA sequence. Here the sample has about 140,000 clones; approximately 50% occur a single time. The biggest ten clones account for roughly 0.99% of the sample.

The sample's time point label, decoded: baseline before oral tofacitinib. Peripheral blood and lesional scalp punch biopsies were obtained from patients with alopecia areata. After PBMCs were isolated by density centrifugation and stained for CD3, CD4 and CD8, a FACSAria was used to sort CD4+ and CD8+ T cells. The receptor was derived from a human donor with alopecia areata. The chain is assembled from TRBV4-2 and TRBJ1-1; TRBD1 is a possible D gene, resting on 6 matching bases. Sequenced material: CD4+ T cells sorted from blood, taken at week 0. CDR3 loop: CASSPALQGSRKEAFF. The DNA reads as follows: TGTGCCAGCAGCCCGGCGCTACAGGGCTCTAGGAAGGAAGCTTTCTTT.